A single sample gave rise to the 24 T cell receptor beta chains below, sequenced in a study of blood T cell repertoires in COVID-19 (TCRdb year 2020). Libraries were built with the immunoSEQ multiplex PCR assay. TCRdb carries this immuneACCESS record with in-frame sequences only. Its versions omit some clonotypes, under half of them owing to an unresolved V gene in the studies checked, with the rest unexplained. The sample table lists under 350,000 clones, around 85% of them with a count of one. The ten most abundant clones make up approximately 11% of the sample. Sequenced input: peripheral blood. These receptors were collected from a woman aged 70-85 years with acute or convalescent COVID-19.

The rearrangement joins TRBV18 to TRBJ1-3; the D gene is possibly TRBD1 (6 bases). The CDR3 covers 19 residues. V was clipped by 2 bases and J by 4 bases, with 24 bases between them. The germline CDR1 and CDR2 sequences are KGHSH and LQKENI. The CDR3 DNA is TGTGCCAGCTCACCAAAAATCCCCGTTGGGACACTGGAGGGAAACACCATATATTTT. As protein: CASSPKIPVGTLEGNTIYF. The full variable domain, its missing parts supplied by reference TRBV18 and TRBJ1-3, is NAGVMQNPRHLVRRRGQEARLRCSPMKGHSHVYWYRQLPEEGLKFMVYLQKENIIDESGMPKERFSAEFPKEGPSILRIQQVVRGDSAAYFCASSPKIPVGTLEGNTIYFGEGSWLTVV.

The CDR3 DNA follows: TGTGCCAGCAGCTTAGGACTAGCGGGGGGCGTGGAGACCCAGTACTTC. Protein sequence: CASSLGLAGGVETQYF. V is TRBV7-9 and J is TRBJ2-5; 13 bases align to TRBD2. The CDR3 consists of 16 residues. The germline V gene encodes CDR1 SEHNR and CDR2 FQNEAQ (reference sequence). Losses at the gene ends were 1 base for V and 5 bases for J; bases not matched to a gene: 4. The full variable domain, its missing parts supplied by reference TRBV7-9 and TRBJ2-5, is DTGVSQNPRHKITKRGQNVTFRCDPISEHNRLYWYRQTLGQGPEFLTYFQNEAQLEKSRLLSDRFSAERPKGSFSTLEIQRTEQGDSAMYLCASSLGLAGGVETQYFGPGTRLLVL.

CDR3 bases: TGTGCCAGCAGCCACGGACCAGGGGGTTCCGAAGCTTTCTTT. It yields the protein CASSHGPGGSEAFF. The chain uses TRBV3-1 (or the pseudogene TRBV3-2) and TRBJ1-1; 7 nucleotides align to TRBD1. After removal of 3 bases from V and 8 bases from J, the junction contained 9 bases not matched to a gene. This CDR3 comprises 14 residues. The germline CDR1 and CDR2 sequences are LGHDT and YNNKEL (reference sequence).

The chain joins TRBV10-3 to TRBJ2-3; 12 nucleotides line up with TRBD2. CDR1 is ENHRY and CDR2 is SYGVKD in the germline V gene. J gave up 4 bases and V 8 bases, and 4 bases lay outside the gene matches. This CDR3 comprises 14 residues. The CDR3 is CAISSGGAPDTQYF. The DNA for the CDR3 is TGTGCCATCTCTAGCGGGGGGGCCCCAGATACGCAGTATTTT.

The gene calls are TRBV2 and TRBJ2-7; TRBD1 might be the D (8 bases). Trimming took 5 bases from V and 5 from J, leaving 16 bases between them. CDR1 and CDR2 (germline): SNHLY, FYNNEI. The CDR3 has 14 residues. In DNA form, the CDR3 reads TGTGCCAGCAGTATACAGGGGGGGGCCGACGAGCAGTACTTC. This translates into CASSIQGGADEQYF.

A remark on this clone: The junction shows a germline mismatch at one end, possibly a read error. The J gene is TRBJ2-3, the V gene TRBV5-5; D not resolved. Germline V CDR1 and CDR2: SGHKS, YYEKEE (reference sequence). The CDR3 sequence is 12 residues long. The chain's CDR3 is CASTLKSDTQYF. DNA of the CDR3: TGTGCCAGCACCCTCAAATCAGATACGCAATATTTT.

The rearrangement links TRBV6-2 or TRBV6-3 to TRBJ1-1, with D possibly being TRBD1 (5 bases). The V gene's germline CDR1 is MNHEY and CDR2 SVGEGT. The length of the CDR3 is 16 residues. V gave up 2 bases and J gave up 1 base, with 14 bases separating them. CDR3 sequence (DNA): TGTGCCAGCAGTTACGCGTCAGGGCGGGGGAACACTGAAGCTTTCTTT. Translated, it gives CASSYASGRGNTEAFF.

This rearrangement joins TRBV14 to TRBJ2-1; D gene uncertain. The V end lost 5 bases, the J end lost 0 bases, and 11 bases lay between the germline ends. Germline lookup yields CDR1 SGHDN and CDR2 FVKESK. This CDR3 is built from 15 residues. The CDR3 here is CASSDSWSSYNEQFF. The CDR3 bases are TGTGCCAGCAGCGATAGCTGGAGCTCCTACAATGAGCAGTTCTTC.

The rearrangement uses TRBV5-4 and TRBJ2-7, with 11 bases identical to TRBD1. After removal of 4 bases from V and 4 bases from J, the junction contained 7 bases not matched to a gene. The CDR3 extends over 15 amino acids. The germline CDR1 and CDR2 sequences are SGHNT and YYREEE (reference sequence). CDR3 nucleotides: TGTGCCAGCAGCAAACCGGGACAGGGGGGATACGAGCAGTACTTC. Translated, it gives CASSKPGQGGYEQYF.

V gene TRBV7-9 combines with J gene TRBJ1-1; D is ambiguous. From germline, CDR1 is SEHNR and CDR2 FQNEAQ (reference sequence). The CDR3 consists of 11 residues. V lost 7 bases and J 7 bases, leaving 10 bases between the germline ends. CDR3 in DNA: TGTGCCAGCAACAGATTGGGTGAAGCTTTCTTT. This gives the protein CASNRLGEAFF.

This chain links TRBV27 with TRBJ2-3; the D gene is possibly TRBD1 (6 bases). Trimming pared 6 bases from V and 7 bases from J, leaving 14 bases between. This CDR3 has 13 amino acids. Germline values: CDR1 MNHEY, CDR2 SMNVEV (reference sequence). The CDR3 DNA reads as TGTGCCAGCAGCTTACAGGGAAGTAATACGCAGTATTTT. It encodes CASSLQGSNTQYF.

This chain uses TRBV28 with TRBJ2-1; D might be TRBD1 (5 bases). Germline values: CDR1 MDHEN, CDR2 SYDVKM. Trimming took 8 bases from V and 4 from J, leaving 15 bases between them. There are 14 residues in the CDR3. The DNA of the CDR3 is TGTGCCAGCTACCCCTGGGGCCAATACAATGAGCAGTTCTTC. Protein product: CASYPWGQYNEQFF.

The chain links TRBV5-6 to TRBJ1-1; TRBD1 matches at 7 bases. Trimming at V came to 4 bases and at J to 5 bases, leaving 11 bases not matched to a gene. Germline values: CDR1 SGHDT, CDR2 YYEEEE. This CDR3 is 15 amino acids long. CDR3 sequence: CASSPVQGWRTEAFF. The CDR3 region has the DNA TGTGCCAGCAGCCCGGTACAGGGGTGGAGAACTGAAGCTTTCTTT.

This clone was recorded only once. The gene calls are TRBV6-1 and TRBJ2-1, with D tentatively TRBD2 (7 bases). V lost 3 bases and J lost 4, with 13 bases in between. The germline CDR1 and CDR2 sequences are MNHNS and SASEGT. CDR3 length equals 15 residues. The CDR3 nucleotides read TGTGCCAGCAGTGAGGGCGGGGGCCGTTACAATGAGCAGTTCTTC. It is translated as CASSEGGGRYNEQFF.

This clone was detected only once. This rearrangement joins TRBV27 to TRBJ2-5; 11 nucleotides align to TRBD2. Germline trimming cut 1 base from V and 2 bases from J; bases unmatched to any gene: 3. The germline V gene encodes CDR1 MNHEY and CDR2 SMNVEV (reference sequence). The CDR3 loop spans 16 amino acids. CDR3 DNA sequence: TGTGCCAGCAGTTTATGGCTAGCGGGGGGACAAGAGACCCAGTACTTC. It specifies CASSLWLAGGQETQYF.

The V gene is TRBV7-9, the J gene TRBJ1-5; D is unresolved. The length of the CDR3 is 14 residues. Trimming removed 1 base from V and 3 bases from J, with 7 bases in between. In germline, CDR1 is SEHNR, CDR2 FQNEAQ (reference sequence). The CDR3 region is CASSLDSANQPQHF. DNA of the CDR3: TGTGCCAGCAGCTTAGACTCCGCCAATCAGCCCCAGCATTTT.

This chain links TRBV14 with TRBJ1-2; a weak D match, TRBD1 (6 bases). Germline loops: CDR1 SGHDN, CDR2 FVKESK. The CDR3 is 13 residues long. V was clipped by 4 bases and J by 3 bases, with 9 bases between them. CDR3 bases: TGTGCCAGCAGCCGTCCAGGGGACTATGGCTACACCTTC. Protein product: CASSRPGDYGYTF.

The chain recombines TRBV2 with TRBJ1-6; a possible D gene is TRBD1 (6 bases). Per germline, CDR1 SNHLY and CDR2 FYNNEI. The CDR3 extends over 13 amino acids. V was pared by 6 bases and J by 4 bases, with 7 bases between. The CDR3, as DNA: TGTGCCAGCAGACAGGGTTATAATTCACCCCTCCACTTT. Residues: CASRQGYNSPLHF.

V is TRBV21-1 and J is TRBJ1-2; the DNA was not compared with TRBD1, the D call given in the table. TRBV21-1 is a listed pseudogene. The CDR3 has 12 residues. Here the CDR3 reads CASTQGAGGYTF. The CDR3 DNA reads TGTGCCAGCACACAGGGGGCCGGCGGCTACACCTTC.

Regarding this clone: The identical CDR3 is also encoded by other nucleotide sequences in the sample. The CDR3 sequence: CASSLAGTGGEKLFF. The CDR3 nucleotides are TGCGCCAGCAGCTTGGCCGGGACAGGGGGCGAAAAACTGTTTTTT. This chain connects TRBV5-1 to TRBJ1-4, with TRBD1 identical over 12 bases. V shed 0 bases, J shed 8 bases, and the junction held 2 bases outside the gene matches. Germline CDR1 reads SGHRS; CDR2 reads YFSETQ. The CDR3 extends over 15 amino acids.

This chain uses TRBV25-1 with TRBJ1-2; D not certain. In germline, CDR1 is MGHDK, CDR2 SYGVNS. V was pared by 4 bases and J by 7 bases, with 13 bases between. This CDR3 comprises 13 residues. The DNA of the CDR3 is TGTGCCAGCAGTGTCGGTCCTCGAGGTGGCTACACCTTC. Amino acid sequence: CASSVGPRGGYTF.

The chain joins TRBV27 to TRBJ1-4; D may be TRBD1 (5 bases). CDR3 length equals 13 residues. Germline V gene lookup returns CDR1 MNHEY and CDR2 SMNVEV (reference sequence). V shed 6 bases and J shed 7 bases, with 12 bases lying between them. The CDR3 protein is CASRDIQGEKLFF. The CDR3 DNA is TGTGCCAGCAGAGACATCCAGGGTGAAAAACTGTTTTTT.

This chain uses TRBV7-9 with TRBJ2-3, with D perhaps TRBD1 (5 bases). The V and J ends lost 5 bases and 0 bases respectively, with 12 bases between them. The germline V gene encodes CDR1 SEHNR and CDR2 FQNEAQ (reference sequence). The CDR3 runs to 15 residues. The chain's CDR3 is CASSPRTSSTDTQYF. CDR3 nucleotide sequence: TGTGCCAGCAGCCCCCGGACATCAAGCACAGATACGCAGTATTTT.

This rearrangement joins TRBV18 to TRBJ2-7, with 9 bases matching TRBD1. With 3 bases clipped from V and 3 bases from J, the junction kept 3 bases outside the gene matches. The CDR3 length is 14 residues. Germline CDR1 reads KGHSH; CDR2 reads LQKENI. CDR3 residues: CASSPGTGNYEQYF. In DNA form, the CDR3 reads TGTGCCAGCTCACCCGGGACAGGGAACTACGAGCAGTACTTC.